The 20 T cell receptor beta chains reported below all come from one sample, sequenced in a study of spatial heterogeneity in lung cancer. Notes on the study in general: Tumoral mutation counts were tracked by counts of expanded intratumoral alpha and beta TCRs.

No antigen has been assigned to these receptors. Via MiXCR, TCRdb re-called the 5' RACE reads, giving one row per CDR3 protein. The sample has 20,000 to 25,000 distinct CDR3 sequences; about 2.7% are singletons. Time point here: sample taken at primary tumor resection. This specimen was lung tumor tissue, taken at surgery. All receptors come from a male donor with early-stage non-small cell lung cancer.

This clonotype came up many times. This rearrangement joins TRBV20-1 to TRBJ2-2, with D unresolved. The CDR3 spans 16 residues. Trimming pared 6 bases from V and 0 bases from J, leaving 17 bases between. Germline V CDR1 and CDR2: DFQATT, SNEGSKA (reference sequence). Here the CDR3 DNA reads TGCAGTGCAAGGAACGCCCTTAACTCGAACACCGGGGAGCTGTTTTTT. The encoded protein is CSARNALNSNTGELFF.

This clonotype has a count of ten or more. The chain is built from TRBV7-2 and TRBJ2-2; 9 nucleotides line up with TRBD2. Germline lookup yields CDR1 SGHTA and CDR2 FQGNSA. The V gene end was trimmed by 1 base and the J gene end by 6 bases; junction bases not matched to a gene: 6. This CDR3 is 16 amino acids long. CDR3 residues: CASSLGSWTSAGELFF. CDR3 nucleotides: TGTGCCAGCAGCTTAGGTTCCTGGACTAGCGCCGGGGAGCTGTTTTTT. The complete variable domain, with remaining parts taken from reference TRBV7-2 and TRBJ2-2, reads GAGVSQSPSNKVTEKGKDVELRCDPISGHTALYWYRQSLGQGLEFLIYFQGNSAPDKSGLPSDRFSAERTGGSVSTLTIQRTQQEDSAVYLCASSLGSWTSAGELFFGEGSRLTVL.

The table lists this clonotype with many counts. This chain links TRBV12-3 or TRBV12-4 with TRBJ2-7; D ambiguous. CDR3 length equals 12 residues. V was pared by 3 bases and J by 3 bases, with 6 bases between. Here the CDR3 DNA reads TGTGCCAGCAGTTTTACGATCTACGAGCAGTACTTC. Translating gives CASSFTIYEQYF.

This clonotype was picked up many times. The chain joins TRBV5-1 to TRBJ2-7, with 13 bases matching TRBD2. The V gene's germline CDR1 is SGHRS and CDR2 YFSETQ. This CDR3 comprises 15 residues. J lost 4 bases, V lost 4 bases, and 5 bases had no gene match. CDR3 coding DNA: TGCGCCAGCAGCCAGACTAGCGGGAGGATATACGAGCAGTACTTC. Translation gives CASSQTSGRIYEQYF.

This clonotype was counted ten times or more. The chain carries TRBV7-8 and TRBJ1-2, with 7 bases lining up with TRBD1. J lost 7 bases, V lost 4 bases, and 9 bases had no gene match. This CDR3 has 14 amino acids. CDR1 is SGHVS, CDR2 FQNEAQ, per germline. CDR3 residues: CASSSRQGNRGYTF. CDR3 nucleotides: TGTGCCAGCAGCTCCCGACAGGGAAATCGTGGCTACACCTTC.

In its sample, this clonotype was seen many times. V is TRBV7-3 and J is TRBJ1-1; TRBD1 matches 10 bases. Germline V gene sequence: CDR1 SGHTA, CDR2 FQGTGA. The J segment lost 8 bases and the V segment lost 5 bases, leaving 5 bases of the junction unmatched. CDR3 length: 13 amino acids. CDR3 bases: TGTGCCAGCAGCGCGACAGGGGGCGCGGAAGCTTTCTTT. It specifies CASSATGGAEAFF. Filled out from reference TRBV7-3 and TRBJ1-1, the complete variable domain reads GAGVSQTPSNKVTEKGKYVELRCDPISGHTALYWYRQSLGQGPEFLIYFQGTGAADDSGLPNDRFFAVRPEGSVSTLKIQRTERGDSAVYLCASSATGGAEAFFGQGTRLTVV.

This clonotype has ten or more counts. The chain joins TRBV5-1 to TRBJ2-1; 7 bases agree with TRBD2. The length of the CDR3 is 15 residues. The germline V gene encodes CDR1 SGHRS and CDR2 YFSETQ. Unmatched junction bases numbered 4, after V lost 0 bases and J lost 4 bases. CDR3 region: CASSLDPSGYNEQFF. Written as DNA, the CDR3 is TGCGCCAGCAGCTTGGACCCTAGCGGATACAATGAGCAGTTCTTC.

This clonotype has at least ten counts. This rearrangement joins TRBV4-2 to TRBJ2-4; D may correspond to TRBD1 or TRBD2 (5 bases each). V was trimmed by 8 bases and J by 7 bases, leaving 21 bases between them. Per the germline V gene, CDR1 is LGHNA and CDR2 is YNFKEQ. The CDR3 loop spans 15 amino acids. CDR3 nucleotides: TGTGCCAGCTCCCTGGGGTTGGGGGTAGGGAACATTCAGTACTTC. The encoded protein is CASSLGLGVGNIQYF.

Many counts were recorded for this clonotype. The genes are TRBV6-2 or TRBV6-3 and TRBJ2-7; no definite D call. V was pared by 5 bases and J by 0 bases, with 5 bases between. The germline V gene has CDR1 MNHEY and CDR2 SVGEGT. CDR3 length: 12 residues. DNA of the CDR3: TGTGCCAGCAGTAAGGGCTCCTACGAGCAGTACTTC. Residues: CASSKGSYEQYF.

This clonotype was observed many times. This chain joins TRBV10-3 and TRBJ1-1; D possibly corresponds to TRBD1 (5 bases). The CDR3 has 15 residues. Germline V gives CDR1 ENHRY, CDR2 SYGVKD. V was pared by 0 bases and J by 0 bases, with 8 bases between. The CDR3 coding sequence is TGTGCCATCAGTGAGTCGAAAGGGGTGAACACTGAAGCTTTCTTT. Residues: CAISESKGVNTEAFF.

This clonotype has a count of ten or more. The V call is TRBV7-9, the J call TRBJ1-5, with 7 positions matching TRBD1. V trimming: 3 bases; J trimming: 4 bases; junction bases outside the gene matches: 3. Germline-derived CDR1 and CDR2 are SEHNR and FQNEAQ (reference sequence). This CDR3 contains 14 residues. The CDR3: CASSFGTANQPQHF. CDR3 DNA: TGTGCCAGCAGCTTCGGGACAGCTAATCAGCCCCAGCATTTT. Variable domain in full (rest from reference TRBV7-9 and TRBJ1-5): DTGVSQNPRHKITKRGQNVTFRCDPISEHNRLYWYRQTLGQGPEFLTYFQNEAQLEKSRLLSDRFSAERPKGSFSTLEIQRTEQGDSAMYLCASSFGTANQPQHFGDGTRLSIL.

This clonotype was observed many times. This rearrangement joins TRBV7-8 to TRBJ2-5; 9 nucleotides align to TRBD2. The CDR3 contains 17 residues. V lost 0 bases and J lost 1; bases outside the gene matches: 6. The V gene's germline CDR1 is SGHVS and CDR2 FQNEAQ. CDR3 residues: CASSLAALAGTQETQYF. The DNA for the CDR3 is TGTGCCAGCAGCTTAGCGGCCCTAGCGGGGACCCAAGAGACCCAGTACTTC.

This sequence joins TRBV28 and TRBJ1-1; the D is unclear. Looked up from germline, CDR1 is MDHEN and CDR2 is SYDVKM. This CDR3 region has 14 residues. The ends were cut back, 2 bases at V and 6 bases at J, with 13 bases in the middle. The CDR3 nucleotides are TGTGCCAGCAGTTTACCCAGTTTCAGCGCTGAAGCTTTCTTT. Protein: CASSLPSFSAEAFF.

At least ten counts were recorded for this clonotype. The chain carries TRBV4-3 and TRBJ2-1, with 9 bases lining up with TRBD2. CDR1 and CDR2 from the germline V gene are LGHNA and YSLEER. Trimming removed 1 base from V and 5 bases from J; junction bases left unmatched: 0. CDR3 length: 14 residues. CDR3 DNA sequence: TGCGCCAGCAGCCAAGGACTAGCGGACAATGAGCAGTTCTTC. Translation gives CASSQGLADNEQFF.

This clonotype was picked up many times. The chain joins TRBV23-1 to TRBJ2-5; D unclear. TRBV23-1 carries the ORF label, with uncertain function. With 1 base removed from V and 1 base from J, the gap between germline ends came to 13 bases. This CDR3 is built from 16 residues. CDR3 bases: TGCGCCAGCAGTCAATGGCGTGCGCGGACCCAAGAGACCCAGTACTTC. This encodes CASSQWRARTQETQYF.

This clonotype was detected ten times or more. This chain links TRBV12-3 or TRBV12-4 with TRBJ1-1, with D hard to call. CDR3 length equals 16 residues. Trimming left V 6 bases short and J 0 bases short, with 17 bases between. CDR3 in DNA: TGTGCCAGCAGCCATCGTTCGCAGTTGATGAACACTGAAGCTTTCTTT. This codes for CASSHRSQLMNTEAFF.

Many counts were recorded for this clonotype. This may be a read error: a much more frequent sequence differs by one nucleotide. J is TRBJ2-1 and V is TRBV15; perhaps TRBD2 as D (5 bases). The CDR3 has 14 residues. CDR1 LNHNV and CDR2 YYDKDF come from the germline V gene (reference sequence). This CDR3 reads CVTSRAGSRDEQFF. DNA for the CDR3: TGTGTCACCAGCAGAGCCGGGTCGAGGGATGAGCAGTTCTTC.

This clonotype was detected ten times or more. J is TRBJ2-1 and V is TRBV29-1; 8 bases match TRBD2. The CDR3 sequence is 12 residues long. Germline V lookup: CDR1 SQVTM, CDR2 ANQGSEA. The V and J ends lost 3 bases and 7 bases, in that order; junction bases with no gene match: 2. The CDR3 spells CSVEAGGNEQFF. The CDR3 DNA sequence: TGCAGCGTTGAGGCGGGGGGAAATGAGCAGTTCTTC.

Only a few counts were recorded for this clonotype. The chain couples TRBV13 to TRBJ2-2; D is perhaps TRBD1 (5 bases). The length of the CDR3 is 14 residues. With 5 bases removed from V and 4 bases from J, the gap between germline ends came to 11 bases. In germline, CDR1 is PRHDT, CDR2 FYEKMQ (reference sequence). The chain's CDR3 is CASSRGKSTGELFF. CDR3 bases: TGTGCCAGCAGCAGGGGTAAGAGCACCGGGGAGCTGTTTTTT. Full variable domain (outside the CDR3, taken from reference TRBV13 and TRBJ2-2): AAGVIQSPRHLIKEKRETATLKCYPIPRHDTVYWYQQGPGQDPQFLISFYEKMQSDKGSIPDRFSAQQFSDYHSELNMSSLELGDSALYFCASSRGKSTGELFFGEGSRLTVL.

This clonotype was recorded many times. The chain joins TRBV6-5 to TRBJ1-1; D remains ambiguous. The CDR3 has 16 amino acids. From germline, CDR1 is MNHEY and CDR2 SVGAGI. V lost 6 bases and J lost 3, with 20 bases in between. CDR3 DNA sequence: TGTGCCAGCAGGGACCGGCCGGGCGGCGCGGACACTGAAGCTTTCTTT. It translates to CASRDRPGGADTEAFF.